This section outlines one T cell receptor beta chain sequence together with its context. Sequencing was performed with immunoSEQ multiplex PCR; in TCRdb, only in-frame clones are kept and a portion is missing. The sample records about 36,000 clones, 93% being singletons. This entry comes from a study of T cell changes during pregnancy in multiple sclerosis. Germline V lookup: CDR1 SGHRS, CDR2 YFSETQ. The V gene lost 3 bases and the J gene lost 5 bases, with 9 bases spanning the gap. This CDR3 region has 12 residues. This TCR derives from a female donor with multiple sclerosis, enrolled in a pregnancy study. V gene TRBV5-1 combines with J gene TRBJ2-7; perhaps TRBD1 as D (6 bases). The sequenced sample was CD4+ T cells from peripheral blood mononuclear cells, obtained in the first trimester of pregnancy. The CDR3 sequence is CASSSDRHEQYF. In nucleotides, the CDR3 is TGCGCCAGCAGCTCGGACAGACACGAGCAGTACTTC.